This TCR beta chain was found in a study of chemoradiotherapy in HPV16-positive cancers. The CDR3 is 16 residues long. CDR1 MNHEY and CDR2 SMNVEV come from the germline V gene (reference sequence). V was trimmed by 4 bases and J by 4 bases, leaving 18 bases between them. TCRdb's copy holds only in-frame clones and misses some; the assay was immunoSEQ multiplex PCR. The sample gives about 7,000 clones, 82% of which show up once; over 5% is in the top ten. Study findings and constraints: For HPV16-positive patients, expanding HPV-responsive T cells associated with longer recurrence-free survival. Candidate HPV-specific clones and E7-related TCR motifs grew in tumor during treatment.

This clone is labeled as large. Its antigen is as yet unknown. This chain joins TRBV27 and TRBJ2-3; D may correspond to TRBD1 or TRBD2 (5 bases each). This sequence originates from a human donor with HPV-associated anogenital cancer. Source: tumor tissue, taken from a patient who underwent chemoradiotherapy. The CDR3 DNA reads as TGTGCCAGCAGTTCAAATCTCGGGGCTAAAGCAGATACGCAGTATTTT. It translates to CASSSNLGAKADTQYF.